The present entry profiles one T cell receptor (beta chain) with its context. A read error may account for a junction end that differs from germline. The data are from a study of identical twins. Via MiXCR, TCRdb re-called the 5' RACE reads, giving one row per CDR3 protein. The repertoire holds about 790,000 distinct CDR3 sequences, with 18% as singletons. CDR3 length equals 15 residues. Germline V gene sequence: CDR1 SGHTA, CDR2 FQGNSA. A further study also used this sample, focusing on T cells expressing NK-cell markers. That paper notes: HCMV serostatus: seven of eight sequenced donors positive, one negative. Leadership of the CD3+CD56-NKG2C+ fraction also belonged to these clonotypes in several donors.

This TCR derives from a woman under 30 in good health. V usage is TRBV7-2 and J usage is TRBJ2-2; 7 nucleotides agree with TRBD2. The sequencing sample was made of PBMCs. CDR3 coding DNA: TGTGCCAGCAGCTTAGACGGGAGGCTCTACGGGGTGCTGTTTTTT. This gives the protein CASSLDGRLYGVLFF. The variable domain in full, completed from reference TRBV7-2 and TRBJ2-2, reads GAGVSQSPSNKVTEKGKDVELRCDPISGHTALYWYRQSLGQGLEFLIYFQGNSAPDKSGLPSDRFSAERTGGSVSTLTIQRTQQEDSAVYLCASSLDGRLYGVLFFGEGSRLTVL.